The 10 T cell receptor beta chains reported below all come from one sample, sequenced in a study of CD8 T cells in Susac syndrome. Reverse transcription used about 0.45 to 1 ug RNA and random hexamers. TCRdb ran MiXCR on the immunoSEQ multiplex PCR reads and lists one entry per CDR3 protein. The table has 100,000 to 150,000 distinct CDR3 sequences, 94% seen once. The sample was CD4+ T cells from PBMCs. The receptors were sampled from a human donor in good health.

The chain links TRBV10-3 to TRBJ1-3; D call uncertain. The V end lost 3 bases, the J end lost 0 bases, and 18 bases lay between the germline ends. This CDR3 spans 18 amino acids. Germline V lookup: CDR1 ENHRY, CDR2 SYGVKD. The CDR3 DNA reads TGTGCCATCAGTGATGTCAATTTGGGCCAGCTCTCTGGAAACACCATATATTTT. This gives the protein CAISDVNLGQLSGNTIYF.

The CDR3 reads CASSLYPGGPPNTYEQYF. DNA of the CDR3: TGTGCCAGCAGCTTGTATCCGGGAGGGCCTCCGAATACCTACGAGCAGTACTTC. The chain recombines TRBV5-6 with TRBJ2-7; 8 bases are a match to TRBD2. CDR3 length: 18 residues. Germline assignment: CDR1 SGHDT and CDR2 YYEEEE. Trimming at V came to 1 base and at J to 2 bases, leaving 14 bases not matched to a gene.

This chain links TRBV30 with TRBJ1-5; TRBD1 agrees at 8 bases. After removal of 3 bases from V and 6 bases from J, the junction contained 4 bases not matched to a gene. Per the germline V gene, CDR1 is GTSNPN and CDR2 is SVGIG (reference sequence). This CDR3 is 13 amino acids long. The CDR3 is CAWSEDRAQPQHF. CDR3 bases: TGTGCCTGGAGCGAGGACAGGGCTCAGCCCCAGCATTTT.

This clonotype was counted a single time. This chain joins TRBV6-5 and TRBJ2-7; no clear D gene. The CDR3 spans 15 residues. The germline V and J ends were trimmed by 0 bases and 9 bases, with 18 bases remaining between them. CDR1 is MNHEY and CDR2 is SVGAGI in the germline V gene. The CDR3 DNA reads TGTGCCAGCAGTTACTCGGCCCACACCGACCGAGGGCAGTACTTC. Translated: CASSYSAHTDRGQYF.

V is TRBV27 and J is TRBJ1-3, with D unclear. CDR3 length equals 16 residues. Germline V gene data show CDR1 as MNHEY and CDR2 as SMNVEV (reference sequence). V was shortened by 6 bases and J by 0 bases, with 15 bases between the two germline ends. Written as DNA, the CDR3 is TGTGCCAGCAGATCCAATACTATTTACTCTGGAAACACCATATATTTT. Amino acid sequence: CASRSNTIYSGNTIYF.

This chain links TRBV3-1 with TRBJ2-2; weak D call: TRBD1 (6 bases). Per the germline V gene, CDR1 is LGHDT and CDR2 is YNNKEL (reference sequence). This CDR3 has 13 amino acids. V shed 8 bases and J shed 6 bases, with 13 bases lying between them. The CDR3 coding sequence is TGTGCCAGCGAAAGGTCAGGGGCCGGGGAGCTGTTTTTT. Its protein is CASERSGAGELFF.

The DNA for the CDR3 is TGTGCCAGCAGCCCTACTAGCGTTCCTGTTCAGGATACGCAGTATTTT. It translates to CASSPTSVPVQDTQYF. The chain recombines TRBV5-4 with TRBJ2-3, with 7 bases fitting TRBD2. This CDR3 is 16 amino acids long. Trimming took 4 bases from V and 6 from J; bases not matched to a gene: 14. Germline-derived CDR1 and CDR2 are SGHNT and YYREEE (reference sequence).

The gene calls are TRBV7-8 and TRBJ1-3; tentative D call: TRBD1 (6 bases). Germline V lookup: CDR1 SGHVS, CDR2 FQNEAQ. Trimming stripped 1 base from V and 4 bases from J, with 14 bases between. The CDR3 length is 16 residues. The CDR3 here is CASSLGGQGLGNTIYF. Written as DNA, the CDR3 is TGTGCCAGCAGCTTAGGAGGGCAGGGGTTAGGAAACACCATATATTTT.

The CDR3 loop is CASSPGPARETQYF. The CDR3 bases are TGTGCCAGCAGCCCAGGACCTGCCAGAGAGACCCAGTACTTC. The chain uses TRBV7-3 and TRBJ2-5, with D hard to call. The ends were cut back, 5 bases at V and 4 bases at J, with 14 bases in the middle. Germline loops: CDR1 SGHTA, CDR2 FQGTGA. The CDR3 totals 14 residues.

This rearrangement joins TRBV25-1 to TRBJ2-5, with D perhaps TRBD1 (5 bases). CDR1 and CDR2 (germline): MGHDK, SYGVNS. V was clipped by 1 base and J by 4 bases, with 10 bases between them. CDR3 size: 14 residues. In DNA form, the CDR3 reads TGTGCCAGCAGTGAATCAGGGCCGGGAGAGACCCAGTACTTC. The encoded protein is CASSESGPGETQYF.